A single sample gave rise to the 17 T cell receptor beta chains below, sequenced in a study of OX40 agonist ivuxolimab in advanced cancers. To prepare the library, the immunoSEQ multiplex PCR assay was applied. The source is immuneACCESS, and TCRdb retained only in-frame sequences with V and J called. Part of the clones is not carried over; for the studies checked, unresolved V genes explain less than half of this, and the remainder is unexplained. The table for this sample lists 30,000 to 40,000 clones; about 92% of them were counted only once. The ten biggest clones cover around 24% of the sample. Sample: CD4+ or CD8+ T cells sorted from blood, taken in a trial of the OX40 agonist ivuxolimab. Every receptor here comes from an adult with an advanced solid tumor such as melanoma, head and neck, liver or kidney cancer.

The chain combines TRBV12-5 with TRBJ2-3; possible D gene TRBD2, 7 bases. The CDR3 consists of 14 residues. Trimming left V 3 bases short and J 4 bases short, with 11 bases between. Germline-derived CDR1 and CDR2 are LGHNT and FRNRAP. This chain's CDR3 is CASGFGGPADTQYF. CDR3 nucleotides: TGTGCTAGTGGTTTCGGGGGGCCAGCAGATACGCAGTATTTT.

The rearrangement links TRBV7-9 to TRBJ2-1, with 8 bases matching TRBD1. CDR1 is SEHNR, CDR2 FQNEAQ, per germline (reference sequence). This CDR3 spans 18 amino acids. With 2 bases clipped from V and 0 bases from J, the junction kept 9 bases outside the gene matches. The CDR3 sequence is CASSLPGQGLSSYNEQFF. CDR3 nucleotides: TGTGCCAGCAGCTTACCCGGACAGGGCCTAAGCTCCTACAATGAGCAGTTCTTC.

This clone has just one count. The chain recombines TRBV9 with TRBJ2-7; D is tentatively TRBD1 or TRBD2 (5 bases each). Deletions cut 4 bases from V and 6 bases from J, with 26 bases between. The length of the CDR3 is 17 residues. CDR1 is SGDLS and CDR2 is YYNGEE in the germline V gene. The CDR3 nucleotides read TGTGCCAGCAGCCCACCGGGCCGTTCGGGGAGTGGGGCCGAGCAGTACTTC. Protein: CASSPPGRSGSGAEQYF.

V usage is TRBV6-5 and J usage is TRBJ2-1; 12 positions agree with TRBD2. The trim removed 4 bases at V and 7 bases at J, leaving 5 bases unmatched. Germline V gene data show CDR1 as MNHEY and CDR2 as SVGAGI. This CDR3 region has 15 residues. This CDR3 is CASSSSGGAGNEQFF. CDR3 DNA sequence: TGTGCCAGCAGTTCTAGCGGGGGGGCCGGAAATGAGCAGTTCTTC.

This chain uses TRBV30 with TRBJ2-2; 9 positions match TRBD1. Germline-derived CDR1 and CDR2 are GTSNPN and SVGIG (reference sequence). Trimming removed 4 bases from V and 6 bases from J; junction bases left unmatched: 15. The CDR3 extends over 17 amino acids. The CDR3 DNA follows: TGTGCCTGGATTGGGACCGGGACAGGGTTGGTAGCCGGGGAGCTGTTTTTT. Protein sequence: CAWIGTGTGLVAGELFF. Based on the CDR3 plus reference TRBV30 and TRBJ2-2, the full variable domain is SQTIHQWPATLVQPVGSPLSLECTVEGTSNPNLYWYRQAAGRGLQLLFYSVGIGQISSEVPQNLSASRPQDRQFILSSKKLLLSDSGFYLCAWIGTGTGLVAGELFFGEGSRLTVL.

This rearrangement joins TRBV6-5 to TRBJ2-1, with D possibly matching TRBD2 (6 bases). Trimming shortened V by 4 bases and J by 4 bases, and 11 bases separated the two germline ends. The CDR3 has 14 residues. Per germline, CDR1 MNHEY and CDR2 SVGAGI. As DNA, the CDR3 is TGTGCCAGCAGTTCGGATGGAGGGTACAATGAGCAGTTCTTC. Its translation is CASSSDGGYNEQFF.

The chain employs TRBV5-4 and TRBJ2-3, with TRBD2 matching over 9 bases. The CDR3 is 17 amino acids. Losses at the gene ends were 0 bases for V and 5 bases for J; bases not matched to a gene: 10. Germline-derived CDR1 and CDR2 are SGHNT and YYREEE (reference sequence). The CDR3 DNA sequence: TGTGCCAGCAGCTTGGACTGGCGGGGGGGCCCGGTAGATACGCAGTATTTT. Amino acids: CASSLDWRGGPVDTQYF.

The chain is built from TRBV30 and TRBJ1-1; possibly TRBD1 for D (6 bases). V was clipped by 3 bases and J by 1 base, with 9 bases between them. CDR1 is GTSNPN and CDR2 is SVGIG in the germline V gene (reference sequence). The CDR3 contains 13 residues. CDR3 nucleotide sequence: TGTGCCTGGAGCCCGGGACAGAACACTGAAGCTTTCTTT. It specifies CAWSPGQNTEAFF.

The chain combines TRBV10-3 with TRBJ2-3; 10 bases match TRBD2. Germline-derived CDR1 and CDR2 are ENHRY and SYGVKD. CDR3 length: 14 amino acids. Trimming at V came to 10 bases and at J to 4 bases, leaving 8 bases not matched to a gene. The CDR3 spells CASAPGLASDTQYF. As DNA, the CDR3 is TGTGCCAGCGCTCCGGGACTAGCGTCAGATACGCAGTATTTT.

The J gene is TRBJ2-3, the V gene TRBV7-6, with D perhaps TRBD2 (5 bases). The germline V gene has CDR1 SGHVS and CDR2 FNYEAQ. Trimming stripped 1 base from V and 0 bases from J, with 23 bases between. The CDR3 is made up of 20 amino acids. The CDR3 DNA reads TGTGCCAGCAGCTTAGAATTTAGCTCCCTAGCCGCTCCTAGCACAGATACGCAGTATTTT. This translates into CASSLEFSSLAAPSTDTQYF.

This clone was seen only a few times. This rearrangement joins TRBV14 to TRBJ1-1; D is perhaps TRBD1 (5 bases). The CDR3 length is 14 residues. The germline V and J ends were trimmed by 4 bases and 4 bases, with 13 bases remaining between them. Germline lookup yields CDR1 SGHDN and CDR2 FVKESK. The CDR3 coding sequence is TGTGCCAGCAGCCCCAGGGTATGGGGCACTGAAGCTTTCTTT. It codes for CASSPRVWGTEAFF. Drawing the rest from reference TRBV14 and TRBJ1-1, the complete variable domain is EAGVTQFPSHSVIEKGQTVTLRCDPISGHDNLYWYRRVMGKEIKFLLHFVKESKQDESGMPNNRFLAERTGGTYSTLKVQPAELEDSGVYFCASSPRVWGTEAFFGQGTRLTVV.

The chain joins TRBV28 to TRBJ2-1; D is perhaps TRBD1 (6 bases). Trimming stripped 5 bases from V and 7 bases from J, with 9 bases between. CDR1 MDHEN and CDR2 SYDVKM come from the germline V gene. This CDR3 has 12 amino acids. Here the CDR3 reads CASSPQGNEQFF. CDR3 DNA sequence: TGTGCCAGCAGTCCACAGGGAAATGAGCAGTTCTTC. Using reference TRBV28 and TRBJ2-1 for the parts outside the CDR3, the full variable domain is DVKVTQSSRYLVKRTGEKVFLECVQDMDHENMFWYRQDPGLGLRLIYFSYDVKMKEKGDIPEGYSVSREKKERFSLILESASTNQTSMYLCASSPQGNEQFFGPGTRLTVL.

This clone was seen more than once but under ten times. The chain uses TRBV21-1 and TRBJ1-5; TRBD1 was called by the table and not checked on the DNA. TRBV21-1 is an annotated pseudogene. This CDR3 spans 17 amino acids. This CDR3 is CASSKLAVFYSNQPQHF. CDR3 nucleotides: TGTGCCAGCAGCAAATTGGCAGTTTTTTATAGCAATCAGCCCCAGCATTTT.

The chain carries TRBV6-5 and TRBJ2-1, with 9 bases identical to TRBD2. The CDR3 runs 15 residues. Germline V gene data show CDR1 as MNHEY and CDR2 as SVGAGI. V was clipped by 3 bases and J by 9 bases; unmatched bases: 9. The CDR3 sequence: CASSYLREGLTEQFF. In DNA form, the CDR3 reads TGTGCCAGCAGTTATTTGCGGGAGGGCCTTACTGAGCAGTTCTTC.

The rearrangement uses TRBV11-2 and TRBJ2-7; TRBD1 or TRBD2 may be the D gene (5 bases each). CDR3 length: 14 amino acids. V lost 5 bases, J lost 3 bases, and 14 bases lay in between. The V gene's germline CDR1 is SGHAT and CDR2 FQNNGV. The CDR3 here is CASSPGTVFYEQYF. In nucleotides, the CDR3 is TGTGCCAGCAGCCCGGGGACCGTATTCTACGAGCAGTACTTC. Full variable domain (rest looked up from reference TRBV11-2 and TRBJ2-7): EAGVAQSPRYKIIEKRQSVAFWCNPISGHATLYWYQQILGQGPKLLIQFQNNGVVDDSQLPKDRFSAERLKGVDSTLKIQPAKLEDSAVYLCASSPGTVFYEQYFGPGTRLTVT.

J is TRBJ1-3 and V is TRBV29-1; D is unresolved. This CDR3 is built from 15 residues. CDR1 is SQVTM, CDR2 ANQGSEA, per germline. V dropped 0 bases and J dropped 4 bases, with 13 bases sitting between them. The CDR3 DNA sequence: TGCAGCGTTGAAGATCTCGAGGGCAGAGGAAACACCATATATTTT. This sequence encodes CSVEDLEGRGNTIYF.

The rearrangement links TRBV4-2 to TRBJ1-2; 7 bases fit TRBD1. Germline assignment: CDR1 LGHNA and CDR2 YNFKEQ. The CDR3 is made up of 17 amino acids. J was trimmed by 3 bases and V by 3 bases; bases with no gene match: 13. DNA for the CDR3: TGTGCCAGCAGCCAGGTCTCCGGGACAGAACTTTACTATGGCTACACCTTC. Its protein is CASSQVSGTELYYGYTF.